The rows below give T cell receptor beta chains drawn from one sample of a study of graft-versus-host responses after intestinal transplantation. The assay was immunoSEQ multiplex PCR, and TCRdb's table has in-frame clones only and misses some. The profile shows over 60,000 clones, roughly nine tenths of them singletons. Sequences were derived from ileum tissue, sampled 357 days after transplant. Source of these receptors: a human patient who received an intestinal transplant, so some T cells may come from the graft donor. The conserved cysteine and the conserved F or W are not part of the CDR3 here. A D gene is named only where the DNA matches it firmly.

j_call d_call v_call cdr3_length cdr3_aa
TRBJ2-2 TRBD1 TRBV9 16 ASSVAGQVFFRTGELF
TRBJ2-1 NA TRBV28 13 ASSLSETDGNEQF
TRBJ2-7 NA TRBV19 9 APPGVDEQY
TRBJ2-3 TRBD2 TRBV11-2 14 ASSSGLAGGGDTQY
TRBJ2-4 NA TRBV6-4 16 ASSDRKARPGGKNIQY
TRBJ1-2 NA TRBV5-4 12 ASSLRGGNYGYT
TRBJ2-7 NA TRBV28 11 ASSYSTSYEQY
TRBJ2-5 NA TRBV6-6 12 ASSYSGTQETQY
TRBJ2-7 NA TRBV10-3 12 AISESGSSYEQY
TRBJ2-5 TRBD2 TRBV6-5 13 ASSPGLAGAETQY
TRBJ2-1 NA TRBV28 12 ASSLTGQSSEQF
TRBJ2-1 TRBD2 TRBV30 12 AWTSGMNYNEQF
TRBJ2-5 NA TRBV15 12 ATSHKGNQETQY
TRBJ1-5 NA TRBV5-6 13 ASSLLVGEDQPQH
TRBJ2-2 TRBD2 TRBV11-2 12 ASSSPTSPGELF
TRBJ2-2 NA TRBV27 14 ASSLFPGGDTGELF
TRBJ2-7 NA TRBV6-1 11 ASSEGSEYEQY
TRBJ2-1 TRBD2 TRBV9 13 ASSVGGLAADEQF
TRBJ1-2 NA TRBV25-1 9 ASSAAYGYT
TRBJ1-6 NA TRBV9 11 ASSVGGNSPLH
TRBJ1-4 TRBD1 TRBV9 13 ASSPKGQGIEKLF
TRBJ1-1 NA TRBV9 12 ASSVDPLNTEAF
TRBJ2-1 NA TRBV5-1 10 ASSLVGGEQF
TRBJ1-5 NA TRBV2 11 ASMGSGNQPQH
TRBJ1-2 NA TRBV18 10 ASSPSPGGYT
TRBJ1-2 NA TRBV15 15 ATSRDRGGVARDGYT
TRBJ2-7 NA TRBV27 11 ASSSGIAYEQY
TRBJ2-7 NA TRBV10-3 11 AIRAGTHYEQY
TRBJ2-7 NA TRBV6-5 10 ASSYGGNEQY
TRBJ2-1 NA TRBV12-5 17 ASGFFPQRVPSHLNEQF
TRBJ1-6 NA TRBV10-3 11 AISETGGSPLH
TRBJ1-5 NA TRBV19 12 ASSIGDIDQPQH
TRBJ2-2 NA TRBV30 11 AWSVTVNGELF
TRBJ2-3 NA TRBV2 12 ASSEGQSTDTQY